This T cell receptor beta chain came from a study of graft-versus-host responses after intestinal transplantation (dated by TCRdb to the early 2020s). Regarding the study in general: The transplants that recipients got were multivisceral, liver-intestinal, or isolated intestinal. Rather than going through the commercial service, samples from a few later patients were sequenced in-house on an Illumina MiSeq and processed with MiXCR. The cohort enrolled some 24 intestinal transplant recipients, one of whom was a retransplant, and a few patients without pretransplant specimens were excluded. A peak of at least 4% donor T cells among recipient peripheral blood mononuclear cells was the definition used for donor T cell macrochimerism. To identify alloreactive clones, pre-transplant mixed lymphocyte reaction products were sequenced and then compared with unstimulated pre-transplant donor and recipient T cells. All recipients received anti-thymocyte globulin induction followed by maintenance tacrolimus and steroids for around 3 years. After intestinal transplantation, graft-versus-host and host-versus-graft alloreactive T cell clones were followed in the graft, circulation and bone marrow using bulk TCR-beta CDR3 sequencing.

Based on the germline V gene, the CDR1 and CDR2 sequences are MDHEN and SYDVKM. From the cysteine up to the phenylalanine, the CDR3 has a length of 17 residues. The DNA shown is the 51-base CDR3, in frame from base 1. After removal of 5 bases from V and 8 bases from J, the junction retains 18 bases not matched to a gene. The time point label, read with the paper, signifies: cells obtained before transplantation from donor or recipient. CD3+CD4+ and CD3+CD8+ populations were FACS-sorted from unstimulated pre-transplant donor and recipient cells taken from spleen or lymph nodes. The library relied on the immunoSEQ multiplex PCR assay. For most patients, genomic DNA was isolated with the Qiagen DNeasy Blood and Tissue Kit and sent frozen to Adaptive Biotechnologies for TCR sequencing. For most patients, genomic DNA was subjected to high-throughput TCR-beta CDR3 sequencing by Adaptive Biotechnologies. The published analysis was carried out like this. TCR sequencing data for approximately 17 patients were retrieved from Adaptive's ImmunoSEQ software; three other patients were processed with MiXCR and VDJtools. To correct CD4 versus CD8 sorting errors, sequences present in both subsets at a frequency ratio below 5:1 were removed. Because the origin of CDR3 nucleotide sequences shared between donor and recipient could not be assigned, those sequences were removed. To count as alloreactive, a clone needed at least 2-fold expansion over unstimulated cells and a minimum CFSE-low frequency of 0.002% (template counts) or 0.001% (read counts). A clone was considered mappable if detected in the sequenced pre-transplant spleen, lymph node, or MLR CFSE-low populations of the donor or recipient. The cumulative frequency of alloreactive clones was calculated as a percentage of all sequences, weighted by copy number. In its TCRdb copy, this immuneACCESS table keeps in-frame sequences only and misses some clones. Where compared with another copy, unresolved V genes explain less than half of these, and the others have no known cause. V, J and clone size are taken as reported in that table, and D and trimming were inferred from the DNA itself. The sample profile shows tens of thousands of clones; approximately 94% of them were found once. Of the sample, over 0.45% falls within the top ten clones.

On this clone itself: This clone's antigen is unknown. No per-base quality is available; no much larger clone lies one base away.

The research as a whole found: Conclusions were limited by the relatively low number and heterogeneity of intestinal transplant patients. In the allografts of patients with donor T cell macrochimerism, GvH to HvG T cell clonal ratios were high. GvH clones were detected in recipient bone marrow, and some appeared earlier in ileal mucosa or blood, consistent with an intestinal mucosal origin. Peak levels of circulating GvH clones were associated with declines in HvG clones early after transplant.

The sequence links TRBV28 to TRBJ2-1; TRBD2 agrees with 7 junctional bases. This receptor was identified in a human donor who received an intestinal transplant. This material consisted of unstimulated CD8+ T cells sorted from spleen or lymph node cells, taken before intestinal transplant. This receptor carries the CDR3 CASSPDGGVTGPDEQFF. Here is the DNA: TGTGCCAGCAGTCCCGATGGGGGGGTTACAGGTCCGGATGAGCAGTTCTTC.